The present T cell receptor beta chain was sequenced within a study of blood T cells in healthy people across ages. In its sample, this clonotype was seen many times. With a J-beta primer mix and a sample-barcoded 5' primer, a second PCR ran 7 to 11 cycles. Each CDR3 protein gets one entry after TCRdb re-called the 5' RACE reads with MiXCR. The sample yields around 1.5 million distinct CDR3 sequences, approximately 32% seen once. The origin of this receptor is a woman aged 25-40 years in good health. Sequenced: blood.

CDR3 residues: CSARQAKTYEQYF. The DNA for the CDR3 is TGCAGTGCTAGACAGGCGAAAACCTACGAGCAGTACTTC. The chain links TRBV20-1 to TRBJ2-7; no clear D gene. CDR3 length: 13 amino acids. Between the trimmed V and J ends, which lost 2 bases and 2 bases, there was a span of 10 bases. Germline assignment: CDR1 DFQATT and CDR2 SNEGSKA (reference sequence).